The text below deals with one T cell receptor (beta chain). Its antigen remains unknown. The CDR3 runs 14 residues. Germline V gene sequence: CDR1 SGHVS, CDR2 FNYEAQ. V lost 5 bases to trimming and J lost 6 bases, with 13 bases between them. The sample is drawn from a study of CD8 T cells in ankylosing spondylitis. TCRdb re-called the 5' RACE reads through MiXCR, storing one row per CDR3 protein. The table lists 650,000 to 800,000 distinct CDR3 sequences, 19% of them singletons. Study-level findings and limits: Ankylosing spondylitis blood appeared to be characterized by a TCR beta motif of eight or nine highly homologous variants.

The sequencing sample was made of blood, either unsorted or a sorted T cell fraction (not recorded which). V usage is TRBV7-6 and J usage is TRBJ2-2, with no clear D. The receptor was isolated from a male donor with ankylosing spondylitis. The CDR3, as DNA: TGTGCCAGCAGCCAGGCGGTGACGGCCGGGGAGCTGTTTTTT. Its translation: CASSQAVTAGELFF.